This T cell receptor beta chain appears in the sequencing data of a study of OX40 agonist ivuxolimab in advanced cancers. Study summary: The dose-escalation cohort had hepatocellular carcinoma, melanoma, renal cell or head and neck cancer. In three patients, partial responses were observed, one with hepatocellular carcinoma and two with cutaneous melanoma. Study outcomes and limitations: Clonal expansion was seen in CD4+ and CD8+ blood T cells by week 6 at 0.1 to 3.0 mg/kg. Researchers did not determine the expanded peripheral T cells' antigen specificity.

CDR3 length: 13 residues. V gave up 3 bases and J gave up 2 bases, with 8 bases separating them. Germline loops: CDR1 SGDLS, CDR2 YYNGEE. As concerns this clone: What it recognizes is unknown.

The data were produced by immunoSEQ multiplex PCR, yet TCRdb's version contains in-frame clones alone and is incomplete. Of about 48,000 clones in the sample, around nine tenths were seen once. The sequenced sample was CD4+ or CD8+ T cells sorted from blood, obtained in a trial of the OX40 agonist ivuxolimab. This clonotype was sampled from an adult with an advanced solid tumor such as melanoma, head and neck, liver or kidney cancer. The chain joins TRBV9 to TRBJ2-5; D could derive from TRBD1 or TRBD2 (6 bases each). The CDR3 DNA reads as TGTGCCAGCAGCGGGGGGGCTCAAGAGACCCAGTACTTC. This gives the protein CASSGGAQETQYF.